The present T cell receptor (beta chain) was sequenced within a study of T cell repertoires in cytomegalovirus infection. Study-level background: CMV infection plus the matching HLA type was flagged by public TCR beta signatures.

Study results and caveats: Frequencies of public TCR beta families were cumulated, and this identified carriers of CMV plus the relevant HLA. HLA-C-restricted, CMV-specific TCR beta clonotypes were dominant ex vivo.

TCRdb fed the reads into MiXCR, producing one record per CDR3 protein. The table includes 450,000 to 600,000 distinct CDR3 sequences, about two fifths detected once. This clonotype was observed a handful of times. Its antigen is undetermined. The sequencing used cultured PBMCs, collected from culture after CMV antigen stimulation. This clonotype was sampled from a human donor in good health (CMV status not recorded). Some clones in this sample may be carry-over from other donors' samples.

The CDR3 reads CSAEKGRSSYNEQFF. In nucleotides, the CDR3 is TGCAGTGCCGAGAAGGGGCGGAGCTCCTACAATGAGCAGTTCTTC. J is TRBJ2-1 and V is TRBV20-1, with a possible D match to TRBD1 (5 bases). V lost 6 bases to trimming and J lost 0 bases, with 15 bases between them. Germline V gene lookup returns CDR1 DFQATT and CDR2 SNEGSKA (reference sequence). The CDR3 extends over 15 amino acids.